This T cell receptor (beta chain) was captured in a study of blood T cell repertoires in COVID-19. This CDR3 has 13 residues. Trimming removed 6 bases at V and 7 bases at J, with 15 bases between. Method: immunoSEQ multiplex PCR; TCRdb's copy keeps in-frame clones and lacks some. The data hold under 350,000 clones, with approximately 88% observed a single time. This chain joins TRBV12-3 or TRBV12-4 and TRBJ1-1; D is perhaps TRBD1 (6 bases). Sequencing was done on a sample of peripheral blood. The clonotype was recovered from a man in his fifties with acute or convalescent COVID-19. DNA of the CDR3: TGTGCCAGCAGCCCCAACAGGGACCGTGAAGCTTTCTTT. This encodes CASSPNRDREAFF.